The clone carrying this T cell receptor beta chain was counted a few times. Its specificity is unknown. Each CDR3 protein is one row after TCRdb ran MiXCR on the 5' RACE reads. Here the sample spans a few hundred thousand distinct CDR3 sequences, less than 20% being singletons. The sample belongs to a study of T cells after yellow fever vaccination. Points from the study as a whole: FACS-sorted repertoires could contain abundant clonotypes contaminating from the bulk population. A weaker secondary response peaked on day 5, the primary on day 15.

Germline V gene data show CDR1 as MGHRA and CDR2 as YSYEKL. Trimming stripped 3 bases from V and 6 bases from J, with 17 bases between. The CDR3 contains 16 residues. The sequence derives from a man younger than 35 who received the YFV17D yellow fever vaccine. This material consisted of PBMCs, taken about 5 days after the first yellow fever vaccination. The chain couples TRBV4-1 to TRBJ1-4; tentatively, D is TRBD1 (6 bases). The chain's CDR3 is CASSHPRGGRDEKLFF. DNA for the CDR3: TGCGCCAGCAGCCACCCGAGGGGGGGCAGGGATGAAAAACTGTTTTTT.